The present TCR beta chain was sequenced within a study of blood T cell repertoires in COVID-19. Study-level background: The United States, Italy and Spain provided the acute and convalescent COVID-19 samples.

The Seattle patients, enrolled during active infection, were followed longitudinally. Clones were sequenced by immunoSEQ multiplex PCR, and TCRdb holds only the in-frame ones, with some missing. Here the sample spans some 60,000 clones, around 83% being singletons. Sequencing was performed on peripheral blood. This clonotype was sampled from a man aged 30 to 39 with COVID-19, enrolled during active disease.

The CDR3 reads CASSQNPGQPQHF. CDR3 DNA sequence: TGCGCCAGCAGCCAAAACCCCGGTCAGCCCCAGCATTTT. The J gene is TRBJ1-5, the V gene TRBV4-3; D is undetermined. CDR3 length: 13 residues. Deletions cut 2 bases from V and 6 bases from J, with 8 bases between. In germline, CDR1 is LGHNA, CDR2 YSLEER.